Listed below are T cell receptor beta chains from one sample, sequenced in a study of monozygotic twins with inflammatory bowel disease. No DNA is given; TCRdb re-called the 5' RACE reads and lists each CDR3 protein once. The repertoire table contains about 330,000 distinct CDR3 sequences. The sequencing sample was made of blood. These TCRs come from a human donor with ulcerative colitis or Crohn's disease, or a healthy co-twin of an affected twin (not recorded which). The CDR3 runs from the conserved cysteine through the conserved F or W.

v_gene: TRBV6-1
j_gene: TRBJ2-7
CDR3aa: CASSKSGGTYEQYF

v_gene: TRBV4-3
j_gene: TRBJ1-4
CDR3aa: CASSQDANLNEKLFF

v_gene: TRBV10-2
j_gene: TRBJ1-5
CDR3aa: CASSDGTFDQPQYF

v_gene: TRBV20-1
j_gene: TRBJ1-5
CDR3aa: CSARQGDQPQHF

v_gene: TRBV29-1
j_gene: TRBJ2-2
CDR3aa: CSVSGGGTGELFF

v_gene: TRBV18
j_gene: TRBJ1-1
CDR3aa: CTSSTTARGRAFF

v_gene: TRBV6-6
j_gene: TRBJ1-5
CDR3aa: CASSYSGGYQPQHF

v_gene: TRBV12-3/TRBV12-4
j_gene: TRBJ2-2
CDR3aa: CASSLGDFSNTGELFF

v_gene: TRBV24-1
j_gene: TRBJ1-1
CDR3aa: CATSDFGRRGAFF

v_gene: TRBV28
j_gene: TRBJ2-7
CDR3aa: CASITGGADSYEQYF

v_gene: TRBV6-5
j_gene: TRBJ2-7
CDR3aa: CASSYFRSTSGKWEQYF

v_gene: TRBV6-2/TRBV6-3
j_gene: TRBJ2-1
CDR3aa: CASQPGLPFNEQFF

v_gene: TRBV6-2/TRBV6-3
j_gene: TRBJ2-7
CDR3aa: CASSHDLQVYEQYF

v_gene: TRBV29-1
j_gene: TRBJ1-2
CDR3aa: CSVDRRRNYGYTF

v_gene: TRBV28
j_gene: TRBJ2-1
CDR3aa: CASSLSRNYNEQFF

v_gene: TRBV7-2
j_gene: TRBJ1-2
CDR3aa: CASSVTGGDYGYTF

v_gene: TRBV10-3
j_gene: TRBJ2-3
CDR3aa: CAISGPTSQGPTDTQYF

v_gene: TRBV7-9
j_gene: TRBJ1-2
CDR3aa: CASSAPLGEGSHGYTF

v_gene: TRBV19
j_gene: TRBJ1-2
CDR3aa: CASSGDRANYGYTF

v_gene: TRBV7-6
j_gene: TRBJ1-4
CDR3aa: CASSPEVGSDEKLFF

v_gene: TRBV5-4
j_gene: TRBJ2-3
CDR3aa: CASSFRFGGTDTQYF

v_gene: TRBV20-1
j_gene: TRBJ2-5
CDR3aa: CSAAGRGLQETQYF

v_gene: TRBV20-1
j_gene: TRBJ1-1
CDR3aa: CSAGRAGKTTEAFF

v_gene: TRBV2
j_gene: TRBJ2-4
CDR3aa: CASSDQGLVENIQYF

v_gene: TRBV7-9
j_gene: TRBJ1-2
CDR3aa: CASSPVGHLLRGGYTF

v_gene: TRBV7-3
j_gene: TRBJ2-2
CDR3aa: CASSPNSRELFF

v_gene: TRBV18
j_gene: TRBJ1-2
CDR3aa: CASSPQDSLLYGYTF

v_gene: TRBV7-3
j_gene: TRBJ2-5
CDR3aa: CASSPSRDRKETQYF

v_gene: TRBV15
j_gene: TRBJ2-5
CDR3aa: CATSRDKGAEETQYF

v_gene: TRBV20-1
j_gene: TRBJ1-2
CDR3aa: CSAPGTEVSGYTF

v_gene: TRBV3-1
j_gene: TRBJ1-1
CDR3aa: CASSQGHEAFF

v_gene: TRBV12-3/TRBV12-4
j_gene: TRBJ2-1
CDR3aa: CASSTPSGNEQFF

v_gene: TRBV30
j_gene: TRBJ2-1
CDR3aa: CAWSVASEQFF

v_gene: TRBV5-4
j_gene: TRBJ1-4
CDR3aa: CASSLEPTNEKLFF

v_gene: TRBV4-1
j_gene: TRBJ2-3
CDR3aa: CASSQEAAGGAADTQYF

v_gene: TRBV5-1
j_gene: TRBJ2-1
CDR3aa: CASSLDRVSYNEQFF

v_gene: TRBV28
j_gene: TRBJ2-7
CDR3aa: CASSRASGLLEQYF

v_gene: TRBV27
j_gene: TRBJ2-1
CDR3aa: CASSLRTSGNNEQFF

v_gene: TRBV29-1
j_gene: TRBJ2-7
CDR3aa: CSVDRSGRSYEQYF

v_gene: TRBV29-1
j_gene: TRBJ2-3
CDR3aa: CSVEDWADTQYF

v_gene: TRBV29-1
j_gene: TRBJ1-3
CDR3aa: CSAQGGTGNTIYF

v_gene: TRBV6-1
j_gene: TRBJ1-1
CDR3aa: CASSPVRVRGAEAFF

v_gene: TRBV6-1
j_gene: TRBJ2-1
CDR3aa: CASSDGGRGEQFF

v_gene: TRBV5-4
j_gene: TRBJ2-5
CDR3aa: CASSFGSFLETQYF